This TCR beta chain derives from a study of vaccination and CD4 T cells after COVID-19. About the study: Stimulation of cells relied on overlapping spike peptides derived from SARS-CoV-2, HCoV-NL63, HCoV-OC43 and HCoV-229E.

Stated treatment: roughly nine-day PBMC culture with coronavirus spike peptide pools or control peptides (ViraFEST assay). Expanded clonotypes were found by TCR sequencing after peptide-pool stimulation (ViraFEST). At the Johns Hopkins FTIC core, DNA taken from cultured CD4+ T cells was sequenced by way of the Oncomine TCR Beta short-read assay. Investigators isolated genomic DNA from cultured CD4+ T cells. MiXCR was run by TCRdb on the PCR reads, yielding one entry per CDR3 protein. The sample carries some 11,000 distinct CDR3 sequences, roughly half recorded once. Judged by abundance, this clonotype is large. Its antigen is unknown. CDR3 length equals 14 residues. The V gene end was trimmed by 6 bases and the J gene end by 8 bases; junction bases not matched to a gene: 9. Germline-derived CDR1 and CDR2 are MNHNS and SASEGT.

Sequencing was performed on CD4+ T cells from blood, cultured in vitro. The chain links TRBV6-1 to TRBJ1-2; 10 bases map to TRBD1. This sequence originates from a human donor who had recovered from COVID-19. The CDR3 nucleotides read TGTGCCAGCAGGAACTTGGACAGGGGGAGCGGCTACACCTTC. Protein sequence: CASRNLDRGSGYTF.